Each of the 10 T cell receptor beta chains below was sequenced from the same sample in a study of T cell clonality in common variable immunodeficiency. General study findings and limits: Reportedly, TCR beta sequences from common variable immunodeficiency showed fewer deletions and N-nucleotide insertions.

Clones were read by immunoSEQ multiplex PCR, and TCRdb kept only the in-frame ones, dropping some. The sample presents over 5,500 clones, none singletons. No antigen has been assigned to these receptors. Material for sequencing was peripheral blood mononuclear cells. The receptors here all came from a human donor with common variable immunodeficiency.

A remark on this clone: The read ends 3 residues early relative to the CDR3; the germline J gene fills the gap. This chain joins TRBV7-9 and TRBJ1-2; 8 bases are shared with TRBD1. The ends lost 2 bases at V and 3 bases at J; junction bases unmatched: 5. The CDR3 runs 15 residues. Germline V CDR1 and CDR2: SEHNR, FQNEAQ (reference sequence). The sequenced part of the CDR3 DNA is TGTGCCAGCAGCTTACATCAGGGGGCTGACTATGGC. This codes for CASSLHQGADYG. The CDR3, in full, reads CASSLHQGADYGYTF. The full variable domain, its missing parts supplied by reference TRBV7-9 and TRBJ1-2, is DTGVSQNPRHKITKRGQNVTFRCDPISEHNRLYWYRQTLGQGPEFLTYFQNEAQLEKSRLLSDRFSAERPKGSFSTLEIQRTEQGDSAMYLCASSLHQGADYGYTFGSGTRLTVV.

This clone was counted only a few times. The missing CDR3 end, 3 residues past where the read stops, is filled in from the germline J gene. The V and J genes are TRBV19 and TRBJ1-1; weak D call: TRBD1 (5 bases). V was clipped by 8 bases and J by 6 bases, with 13 bases between them. Germline V gene sequence: CDR1 LNHDA, CDR2 SQIVND (reference sequence). The CDR3 is 12 amino acids. The CDR3 here is CASLGLLPEAFF. The part of the CDR3 DNA that was read is TGTGCCAGTCTGGGGCTCCTACCTGAA.

This clone was observed a few times. Read coverage stops 3 residues before the CDR3 terminus; the germline J gene supplies the remainder. The chain employs TRBV19 and TRBJ2-1, with 7 bases that match TRBD1. The CDR3 covers 15 residues. J gave up 2 bases and V 5 bases, and 6 bases lay outside the gene matches. Germline CDR1 LNHDA, CDR2 SQIVND (reference sequence). This CDR3 reads CASSSDRVPYNEQFF. CDR3 DNA, as far as it was read: TGTGCCAGTAGTTCCGACAGGGTCCCCTACAATGAG.

This clone was observed at least ten times. The read halts 3 residues ahead of the CDR3 end, with the missing end drawn from the germline J gene. The J gene is TRBJ1-5, the V gene TRBV5-1; D gene ambiguous. Germline V gene lookup returns CDR1 SGHRS and CDR2 YFSETQ. With 0 bases removed from V and 7 bases from J, the gap between germline ends came to 8 bases. The CDR3 has 13 residues. This CDR3 is CASSLGNSQPQHF. Incomplete CDR3 DNA: TGCGCCAGCAGCTTGGGGAACAGCCAGCCC.

This clone ranks as medium-sized. The read terminates 3 residues ahead of where the CDR3 ends, so the germline J gene completes it. The chain uses TRBV30 and TRBJ2-2; D not certain. CDR3 length equals 13 residues. Germline loops: CDR1 GTSNPN, CDR2 SVGIG (reference sequence). Trimming stripped 4 bases from V and 5 bases from J, with 11 bases between. The CDR3 is CAWTLRRTGELFF. CDR3 DNA, as far as it was read: TGTGCCTGGACCCTCCGCCGGACCGGGGAG.

The sample holds many counts of this clone. The read stops 3 residues short of the end of the CDR3; the missing end is completed from the germline J gene. The rearrangement uses TRBV10-3 and TRBJ2-7, with 14 bases aligning to TRBD2. CDR3 length: 18 residues. V lost 3 bases to trimming and J lost 0 bases; unmatched junction nucleotides: 7. Germline CDR1 reads ENHRY; CDR2 reads SYGVKD. CDR3: CAISDAGTSGSHSYEQYF. Incomplete CDR3 DNA: TGTGCCATCAGTGACGCCGGGACTAGCGGGAGCCACTCCTACGAG.

This clone was recorded at least ten times. The CDR3 end lies 3 residues beyond the end of the read and is filled in from the germline J gene. The genes are TRBV10-3 and TRBJ2-7, with 9 bases that match TRBD1. This CDR3 has 13 residues. Trimming at V came to 6 bases and at J to 3 bases, leaving 3 bases not matched to a gene. The V gene's germline CDR1 is ENHRY and CDR2 SYGVKD. Here the CDR3 reads CAISRDRDYEQYF. The DNA read from the CDR3 is TGTGCCATCAGCCGGGACAGGGACTACGAG.

Note on this clone: Read sequence stops 3 residues before the CDR3 end, and the germline J gene provides the missing end. V usage is TRBV7-9 and J usage is TRBJ2-5; 12 nucleotides match TRBD2. The junction had 4 bases not matched to a gene; V was cut back by 4 bases and J by 4 bases. Per germline, CDR1 SEHNR and CDR2 FQNEAQ (reference sequence). The CDR3 extends over 15 amino acids. The sequenced part of the CDR3 DNA is TGTGCCAGCAGCTCTCTAGCGGGAGGGACAGAGACC. Amino acid sequence: CASSSLAGGTET. The whole CDR3 is CASSSLAGGTETQYF.

Relative to its sample, this clone is medium-sized. The read ends 3 residues early relative to the CDR3; the germline J gene fills the gap. The V gene is TRBV7-3, the J gene TRBJ1-1; D is unclear. Trimming shortened V by 5 bases and J by 5 bases, and 12 bases separated the two germline ends. Germline V gene lookup returns CDR1 SGHTA and CDR2 FQGTGA. This CDR3 has 13 amino acids. The CDR3 sequence: CASSQQLQTEAFF. The sequenced CDR3 bases are TGTGCCAGCAGCCAGCAGCTACAGACTGAA. Full variable domain (outside the CDR3, taken from reference TRBV7-3 and TRBJ1-1): GAGVSQTPSNKVTEKGKYVELRCDPISGHTALYWYRQSLGQGPEFLIYFQGTGAADDSGLPNDRFFAVRPEGSVSTLKIQRTERGDSAVYLCASSQQLQTEAFFGQGTRLTVV.

This clone was seen only a few times. The read halts 3 residues ahead of the CDR3 end, with the missing end drawn from the germline J gene. The chain joins TRBV18 to TRBJ2-2, with 8 bases matching TRBD1. Germline CDR1 and CDR2: KGHSH and LQKENI. V was pared by 6 bases and J by 4 bases, with 4 bases of the junction left unmatched. The CDR3 is 14 residues long. CDR3 residues: CASSQTGVTGELFF. The part of the CDR3 DNA that was read is TGTGCCAGCTCGCAGACAGGGGTCACCGGGGAG. The whole variable domain, filled in from reference TRBV18 and TRBJ2-2, reads NAGVMQNPRHLVRRRGQEARLRCSPMKGHSHVYWYRQLPEEGLKFMVYLQKENIIDESGMPKERFSAEFPKEGPSILRIQQVVRGDSAAYFCASSQTGVTGELFFGEGSRLTVL.